This is a list of T cell receptor beta chains from one sample in a study of Graves' ophthalmopathy and Graves' hyperthyroidism. TCRdb re-derived calls from the multiplex PCR reads in MiXCR, one entry per CDR3 protein. Of over 450,000 distinct CDR3 sequences in the sample, around an eighth were seen once. Sequenced sample: blood. The receptors derive from a woman in her thirties with Graves' ophthalmopathy. The CDR3 runs from the conserved cysteine through the conserved F or W. D genes are given only for firm matches. Clone size, where shown, is once, few, many, or a class for clones that have expanded.

TRBV18,TRBJ2-5,few,TRBD1,CASSPPGRGLGETQYF,TGTGCCAGCTCACCTCCCGGCAGGGGGCTTGGAGAGACCCAGTACTTC
TRBV18,TRBJ1-2,many,NA,CASSPTPGVEYGYTF,TGTGCCAGCTCACCAACTCCCGGGGTGGAGTATGGCTACACCTTC
TRBV7-8,TRBJ1-2,many,NA,CASSILLGSSYGYTF,TGTGCCAGCAGCATTCTGTTGGGCTCCTCCTATGGCTACACCTTC
TRBV6-1,TRBJ1-3,few,TRBD1,CASRPLPGAGGGNTIYF,TGTGCCAGCAGACCATTACCCGGGGCAGGGGGTGGAAACACCATATATTTT
TRBV6-5,TRBJ2-5,many,NA,CASISRGTQETQYF,TGTGCCAGCATTAGTCGGGGAACCCAAGAGACCCAGTACTTC
TRBV12-3/TRBV12-4,TRBJ2-6,few,NA,CASSIRYGANVLTF,TGTGCCAGCAGCATAAGATATGGGGCCAACGTTCTGACTTTC
TRBV6-1,TRBJ2-5,many,TRBD2,CASRAGPVGTQYF,TGTGCCAGCAGAGCGGGGCCCGTTGGGACCCAGTACTTC
TRBV12-3/TRBV12-4,TRBJ1-5,many,NA,CASSSWGREDQPQHF,TGTGCCAGCAGCTCCTGGGGCAGGGAGGATCAGCCCCAGCATTTT
TRBV11-3,TRBJ2-5,NA,NA,CASSLAGWYLGQETQYF,TGTGCCAGCAGCTTAGCCGGATGGTATCTGGGACAAGAGACCCAGTACTTC
TRBV4-2,TRBJ2-7,many,TRBD2,CASSQDLLLAGVGDEQYF,TGTGCCAGCAGCCAGGACCTTCTACTAGCGGGAGTAGGCGACGAGCAGTACTTC
TRBV12-3/TRBV12-4,TRBJ1-2,many,NA,CASSPSNSGGAYGYTF,TGTGCCAGCAGCCCCAGCAACTCCGGGGGAGCCTATGGCTACACCTTC
TRBV6-1,TRBJ1-6,many,NA,CASSEIGTDSPLHF,TGTGCCAGCAGTGAAATAGGGACGGATTCACCCCTCCACTTT
TRBV19,TRBJ1-1,many,TRBD1,CASSTYRDRANTEAFF,TGTGCCAGTAGTACGTACCGGGACAGGGCGAACACTGAAGCTTTCTTT
TRBV7-9,TRBJ1-1,many,NA,CASSLEGEVAFF,TGTGCCAGCAGCTTAGAGGGGGAGGTCGCTTTCTTT
TRBV6-1,TRBJ2-7,NA,NA,CASSELGSWEQYF,TGTGCCAGCAGTGAATTGGGCAGTTGGGAGCAGTACTTC
TRBV7-2,TRBJ2-7,many,TRBD1,CASSSRQGREQYF,TGTGCCAGCAGCTCCCGACAGGGAAGGGAGCAGTACTTC
TRBV12-3/TRBV12-4,TRBJ1-2,NA,TRBD1,CASSLRAGQGVGYTF,TGTGCCAGCAGTTTGCGGGCGGGACAGGGCGTCGGCTACACCTTC
TRBV29-1,TRBJ1-1,few,NA,CSPEAFTEAFF,TGCAGCCCGGAGGCATTCACTGAAGCTTTCTTT
TRBV12-3/TRBV12-4,TRBJ1-1,many,NA,CASTAGAANTEAFF,TGTGCCAGCACCGCAGGGGCAGCGAACACTGAAGCTTTCTTT
TRBV19,TRBJ2-6,once,NA,CATLPRISGANVLTF,TGTGCCACCCTCCCTCGAATCTCTGGGGCCAACGTCCTGACTTTC
TRBV6-5,TRBJ1-3,many,NA,CASSYSRDHSSGNTIYF,TGTGCCAGCAGTTACTCGAGGGACCACTCCTCTGGAAACACCATATATTTT
TRBV12-3/TRBV12-4,TRBJ1-5,many,NA,CASSPDGWGANQPQHF,TGTGCCAGCAGTCCCGACGGGTGGGGGGCTAATCAGCCCCAGCATTTT
TRBV6-5,TRBJ2-7,many,NA,CASSYPGRSNEQYF,TGTGCCAGCAGTTACCCGGGCCGCAGCAACGAGCAGTACTTC
TRBV20-1,TRBJ2-5,few,NA,CSASHPLGFTETRYF,TGCAGTGCTAGTCACCCCCTCGGGTTTACCGAGACCCGGTACTTC
TRBV7-8,TRBJ1-6,NA,TRBD1,CASSLDRGGSPLHF,TGTGCCAGCAGCTTGGACAGGGGAGGGTCACCCCTCCACTTT
TRBV20-1,TRBJ2-4,few,NA,CSAQEVLAKNIKYF,TGCAGTGCCCAAGAGGTTCTAGCCAAAAACATTAAGTACTTC
TRBV29-1,TRBJ1-2,NA,NA,CSVTRTGGYGYTF,TGCAGCGTTACTCGGACCGGTGGCTATGGCTACACCTTC
TRBV6-1,TRBJ1-6,many,TRBD1,CASGQTGISYNSPLHF,TGTGCCAGCGGACAGACAGGGATCTCCTATAATTCACCCCTCCACTTT
TRBV7-8,TRBJ2-7,many,TRBD1,CASSFRDSRYEQYF,TGTGCCAGCAGCTTTAGGGACAGTCGGTACGAGCAGTACTTC
TRBV12-3/TRBV12-4,TRBJ2-5,many,NA,CASSLRQGGVGETQYF,TGTGCCAGCAGTCTACGACAAGGAGGGGTAGGAGAGACCCAGTACTTC
TRBV29-1,TRBJ2-2,few,TRBD1,CSVQWTGNTGELFF,TGCAGCGTTCAATGGACAGGGAACACCGGGGAGCTGTTTTTT
TRBV27,TRBJ2-7,NA,TRBD1,CASRGRTGAYEQYF,TGTGCCAGCAGAGGCAGGACAGGGGCTTACGAGCAGTACTTC
TRBV28,TRBJ1-6,many,TRBD1,CASIGTANNSPLHF,TGTGCCAGTATTGGGACAGCCAATAATTCACCCCTCCACTTT
TRBV6-1,TRBJ2-7,NA,NA,CASTRTNTYEQYF,TGTGCCAGCACCAGAACGAATACCTACGAGCAGTACTTC
TRBV30,TRBJ1-1,NA,NA,CAWSAMNTEAFF,TGTGCCTGGAGTGCGATGAACACTGAAGCTTTCTTT
TRBV7-6,TRBJ2-5,few,NA,CASSLGGGNQETQYF,TGTGCCAGCAGCCTAGGAGGCGGGAACCAAGAGACCCAGTACTTC
TRBV29-1,TRBJ2-2,many,TRBD2,CSVEGSTSGAPRGELFF,TGCAGCGTTGAAGGTTCGACTAGCGGAGCACCCCGCGGGGAGCTGTTTTTT
TRBV4-1,TRBJ1-5,many,NA,CASSRGPSGNQPQHF,TGCGCCAGCAGCCGAGGACCCTCTGGCAATCAGCCCCAGCATTTT
TRBV5-1,TRBJ2-7,NA,NA,CASSLDEGPREYF,TGCGCCAGCAGCTTGGACGAGGGTCCCCGGGAGTACTTC
TRBV28,TRBJ1-5,many,NA,CAIRPIRDINQPQHF,TGTGCCATCCGACCAATAAGGGACATTAATCAGCCCCAGCATTTT
TRBV10-3,TRBJ1-1,many,NA,CAISGHAEAFF,TGTGCCATCAGCGGACACGCTGAAGCTTTCTTT
TRBV11-2,TRBJ1-1,NA,NA,CASSLATLTEAFF,TGTGCCAGCAGCTTAGCCACACTCACTGAAGCTTTCTTT
TRBV5-8,TRBJ2-5,many,NA,CASSLPETQYF,TGTGCCAGCAGCTTGCCGGAGACCCAGTACTTC
TRBV28,TRBJ2-7,many,NA,CASSLPFGQYEQYF,TGTGCCAGCAGTTTACCCTTCGGACAGTACGAGCAGTACTTC
TRBV7-8,TRBJ2-7,many,NA,CASSVAPPPTYEQYF,TGTGCCAGCAGCGTGGCCCCACCACCTACCTACGAGCAGTACTTC
TRBV2,TRBJ2-2,many,NA,CASRGWINTGELFF,TGTGCCAGCAGGGGCTGGATTAACACCGGGGAGCTGTTTTTT
TRBV6-1,TRBJ1-2,many,NA,CASSGGGPLGSNYGYTF,TGTGCCAGCAGTGGAGGGGGACCCCTAGGCTCTAACTATGGCTACACCTTC
TRBV6-5,TRBJ1-1,many,TRBD1,CASRQQGANTEAFF,TGTGCCAGCAGGCAGCAGGGGGCGAACACTGAAGCTTTCTTT
TRBV11-2,TRBJ1-1,many,TRBD1,CASSRTGKQAFF,TGTGCCAGCAGCCGGACAGGAAAACAAGCTTTCTTT
TRBV11-1,TRBJ2-7,many,NA,CASSRRGAAYEQYF,TGTGCCAGCAGCCGCCGGGGGGCCGCCTACGAGCAGTACTTC
TRBV5-1,TRBJ1-1,few,TRBD1,CASSLDQGGDTEAFF,TGCGCCAGCAGCTTGGACCAGGGGGGGGACACTGAAGCTTTCTTT
TRBV30,TRBJ2-7,many,NA,CAWSPRHIYEQYF,TGTGCCTGGAGTCCCCGCCATATTTACGAGCAGTACTTC
TRBV7-6,TRBJ1-1,many,TRBD1,CASRQTGQAVEAFF,TGTGCCAGCAGGCAGACGGGACAGGCGGTTGAAGCTTTCTTT
TRBV6-5,TRBJ1-1,many,NA,CASSYSNGGTEAFF,TGTGCCAGCAGTTACTCGAACGGGGGCACTGAAGCTTTCTTT
TRBV4-1,TRBJ1-1,many,NA,CASSQDMALVAFF,TGCGCCAGCAGCCAAGATATGGCCTTAGTCGCTTTCTTT
TRBV30,TRBJ2-5,many,NA,CAWSVTNYGGETQYF,TGTGCCTGGAGCGTGACAAATTATGGGGGGGAGACCCAGTACTTC
TRBV11-1,TRBJ2-7,many,NA,CASSLKVVDYSSYEQYF,TGTGCCAGCAGCTTAAAAGTAGTCGACTACTCGTCCTACGAGCAGTACTTC
TRBV20-1,TRBJ2-5,many,TRBD2,CSARGLAGGPAGETQYF,TGCAGTGCTAGGGGACTAGCGGGAGGGCCGGCGGGGGAGACCCAGTACTTC
TRBV30,TRBJ2-2,many,TRBD2,CASLAGGNTGELFF,TGTGCCTCGCTAGCGGGAGGGAACACCGGGGAGCTGTTTTTT